The rows below give T cell receptor beta chains drawn from one sample of a study of PD-1 blockade in classical Hodgkin lymphoma. Sequencing used immunoSEQ multiplex PCR; TCRdb keeps in-frame clones, though not all of them. The data hold 15,000 or so clones, with roughly nine tenths observed a single time. Sequences were obtained from CD8+ T cells from blood. Receptors were obtained from a human donor with classical Hodgkin lymphoma. CDR3s include the opening cysteine and the closing phenylalanine or tryptophan. D genes are given only for firm matches. Clone size is shown for a subset of rows, as once, few, many or a class of expanded clone.

clone_size: NA
d_call: NA
j_call: TRBJ2-2
v_call: TRBV5-1
cdr3_nt: TGCGCCAGCAGCTTGAGGGGGGTGTTGGCGAACACCGGGGAGCTGTTTTTT
cdr3_aa: CASSLRGVLANTGELFF

clone_size: NA
d_call: TRBD2
j_call: TRBJ2-2
v_call: TRBV9
cdr3_nt: TGTGCCAGCAGCTCGGGACTAGCGGGAGGGCCTTTCACCGGGGAGCTGTTTTTT
cdr3_aa: CASSSGLAGGPFTGELFF

clone_size: NA
d_call: NA
j_call: TRBJ2-7
v_call: TRBV15
cdr3_nt: TGTGCCACCAGCAGAGATGAGGCAGGGGGGCACTACGAGCAGTACTTC
cdr3_aa: CATSRDEAGGHYEQYF

clone_size: NA
d_call: NA
j_call: TRBJ2-7
v_call: TRBV29-1
cdr3_nt: TGCAGCGTTGACGGGTTCGAGAGCTCCTACGAGCAGTACTTC
cdr3_aa: CSVDGFESSYEQYF

clone_size: NA
d_call: NA
j_call: TRBJ2-7
v_call: TRBV29-1
cdr3_nt: TGCAGCGTCCAAGGGTACGAGCAGTACTTC
cdr3_aa: CSVQGYEQYF

clone_size: NA
d_call: TRBD1
j_call: TRBJ1-3
v_call: TRBV27
cdr3_nt: TGTGCCACCAGGGGGGGTTCTGGAAACACCATATATTTT
cdr3_aa: CATRGGSGNTIYF

clone_size: NA
d_call: NA
j_call: TRBJ2-1
v_call: TRBV4-1
cdr3_nt: TGCGCCAGCAGCCAAGATGGTGGGCGTGAGCAGTTCTTC
cdr3_aa: CASSQDGGREQFF

clone_size: NA
d_call: NA
j_call: TRBJ1-5
v_call: TRBV2
cdr3_nt: TGTGCCAGCAGGGGGGGCCAGGGTCTAAATCAGCCCCAGCATTTT
cdr3_aa: CASRGGQGLNQPQHF

clone_size: NA
d_call: NA
j_call: TRBJ2-7
v_call: TRBV27
cdr3_nt: TGTGCCAGCTCCCTCCAACCATTCTCCTACGAGCAGTACTTC
cdr3_aa: CASSLQPFSYEQYF

clone_size: large
d_call: NA
j_call: TRBJ1-2
v_call: TRBV7-9
cdr3_nt: TGTGCCAGCAGCAGTGGGGCAGCTGGGGGCTACACCTTC
cdr3_aa: CASSSGAAGGYTF

clone_size: once
d_call: TRBD1
j_call: TRBJ2-2
v_call: TRBV4-1
cdr3_nt: TGCGCCAGCAGCCGACAGGGGAGGTCCGGGGAGCTGTTTTTT
cdr3_aa: CASSRQGRSGELFF

clone_size: NA
d_call: NA
j_call: TRBJ2-5
v_call: TRBV6-5
cdr3_nt: TGTGCCAGCAGCCCCTCGGCTAGTGGGTGGGAGACCCAGTACTTC
cdr3_aa: CASSPSASGWETQYF

clone_size: NA
d_call: TRBD2
j_call: TRBJ2-1
v_call: TRBV7-2
cdr3_nt: TGTGCCAGCAGCTCCCGATCGACTAGCGGGGGTTACAATGAGCAGTTCTTC
cdr3_aa: CASSSRSTSGGYNEQFF

clone_size: NA
d_call: NA
j_call: TRBJ1-1
v_call: TRBV27
cdr3_nt: TGTGCCAGCATCTTCTACGGGAGTAACACTGAAGCTTTCTTT
cdr3_aa: CASIFYGSNTEAFF

clone_size: NA
d_call: TRBD1
j_call: TRBJ1-1
v_call: TRBV7-9
cdr3_nt: TGTGCCAGCAGCTTAGCGGGACAGGGGATAACTGAAGCTTTCTTT
cdr3_aa: CASSLAGQGITEAFF

clone_size: NA
d_call: NA
j_call: TRBJ1-1
v_call: TRBV11-2
cdr3_nt: TGTGCCAGCAGCCCGGGGCGGGGAGGGATGAACACTGAAGCTTTCTTT
cdr3_aa: CASSPGRGGMNTEAFF

clone_size: NA
d_call: NA
j_call: TRBJ2-1
v_call: TRBV29-1
cdr3_nt: TGCAGCGCCCCCGGAGCTAACCCAAATGAGCAGTTCTTC
cdr3_aa: CSAPGANPNEQFF

clone_size: large
d_call: TRBD2
j_call: TRBJ2-7
v_call: TRBV7-2
cdr3_nt: TGTGCCAGCAGCTTGGGACTAGCGGGAGTGAACGAGCAGTACTTC
cdr3_aa: CASSLGLAGVNEQYF

clone_size: NA
d_call: NA
j_call: TRBJ2-2
v_call: TRBV21-1
cdr3_nt: TGTGCCAGCCCCAAAGGTACGGGTGGGATCGGGGAGCTGTTTTTT
cdr3_aa: CASPKGTGGIGELFF

clone_size: NA
d_call: TRBD2
j_call: TRBJ2-1
v_call: TRBV7-9
cdr3_nt: TGTGCCAGCAGCCCCCATTTTGAGCTAGCGGGAGATACCTACAATGAGCAGTTCTTC
cdr3_aa: CASSPHFELAGDTYNEQFF

clone_size: few
d_call: NA
j_call: TRBJ1-1
v_call: TRBV11-2
cdr3_nt: TGTGCCAGCAGCTTAGTAGGAACTGAAGCTTTCTTT
cdr3_aa: CASSLVGTEAFF

clone_size: NA
d_call: NA
j_call: TRBJ1-2
v_call: TRBV7-9
cdr3_nt: TGTGCCAGCAGCCCCCTAAACAGGGCCCGGGATGGCTACACCTTC
cdr3_aa: CASSPLNRARDGYTF

clone_size: NA
d_call: TRBD2
j_call: TRBJ2-3
v_call: TRBV5-1
cdr3_nt: TGCGCCAGCAGCTTGGCCGATAATAGCGGGAGGGGCACAGATACGCAGTATTTT
cdr3_aa: CASSLADNSGRGTDTQYF

clone_size: few
d_call: NA
j_call: TRBJ1-1
v_call: TRBV4-1
cdr3_nt: TGCGCCAGCGGTTGGAGGTCGAACACTGAAGCTTTCTTT
cdr3_aa: CASGWRSNTEAFF

clone_size: NA
d_call: NA
j_call: TRBJ1-6
v_call: TRBV2
cdr3_nt: TGTGCCAGCAGGGACAGCTATAATTCACCCCTCCACTTT
cdr3_aa: CASRDSYNSPLHF

clone_size: once
d_call: TRBD2
j_call: TRBJ2-2
v_call: TRBV15
cdr3_nt: TGTGCCACCAGTGCAGCGGGAGTAGGTAGCGGGGAGCTGTTTTTT
cdr3_aa: CATSAAGVGSGELFF

clone_size: once
d_call: NA
j_call: TRBJ1-1
v_call: TRBV6-6
cdr3_nt: TGTGCCAGCAGTCCGTACATGAACACTGAAGCTTTCTTT
cdr3_aa: CASSPYMNTEAFF

clone_size: NA
d_call: NA
j_call: TRBJ2-7
v_call: TRBV21-1
cdr3_nt: TGTGCCAGCAGCACCGGACTCTCCGGGGCTCGGAGGCAGTACTTC
cdr3_aa: CASSTGLSGARRQYF

clone_size: NA
d_call: NA
j_call: TRBJ1-2
v_call: TRBV19
cdr3_nt: TGTGCCAGTACCGAGATGGGTGGACGGCTACTGTATGGCTACACCTTC
cdr3_aa: CASTEMGGRLLYGYTF

clone_size: NA
d_call: NA
j_call: TRBJ1-3
v_call: TRBV11-2
cdr3_nt: TGTGCCAGCAGGGCCACTGGAAACACCATATATTTT
cdr3_aa: CASRATGNTIYF

clone_size: NA
d_call: TRBD2
j_call: TRBJ2-1
v_call: TRBV10-1
cdr3_nt: TGCGCCAGCAACTTACTAGCGGGACGGAACAATGAGCAGTTCTTC
cdr3_aa: CASNLLAGRNNEQFF

clone_size: NA
d_call: TRBD2
j_call: TRBJ2-1
v_call: TRBV5-1
cdr3_nt: TGCGCCAGCAGCTTCCTCCCTAGCGGGCCCAATGAGCAGTTCTTC
cdr3_aa: CASSFLPSGPNEQFF

clone_size: once
d_call: NA
j_call: TRBJ2-5
v_call: TRBV4-1
cdr3_nt: TGCGCCAGCAGCCTCGACCCGGAATGGGAGACCCAGTACTTC
cdr3_aa: CASSLDPEWETQYF

clone_size: NA
d_call: NA
j_call: TRBJ2-5
v_call: TRBV7-9
cdr3_nt: TGTGCCAGCAGCCCCCCGGGCCTGGGGGGGACCCAGTACTTC
cdr3_aa: CASSPPGLGGTQYF

clone_size: once
d_call: NA
j_call: TRBJ1-5
v_call: TRBV2
cdr3_nt: TGTGCCAGCAGTGAGTGGGGGGTAAGTCAGCCCCAGCATTTT
cdr3_aa: CASSEWGVSQPQHF

clone_size: NA
d_call: TRBD1
j_call: TRBJ1-1
v_call: TRBV27
cdr3_nt: TGTGCCAGCAGTTCAGGGGGTGATGGAGCTTTCTTT
cdr3_aa: CASSSGGDGAFF

clone_size: NA
d_call: NA
j_call: TRBJ2-1
v_call: TRBV7-8
cdr3_nt: TGTGCCAGCAGCTGGCGGGATGAGCAGTTCTTC
cdr3_aa: CASSWRDEQFF

clone_size: NA
d_call: NA
j_call: TRBJ2-7
v_call: TRBV27
cdr3_nt: TGTGCCAGCAGTGCTAGGCCGGGACGGTCCTACGAGCAGTACTTC
cdr3_aa: CASSARPGRSYEQYF

clone_size: once
d_call: NA
j_call: TRBJ1-5
v_call: TRBV4-1
cdr3_nt: TGCGCCAGCAGCCTAAGGGACACGGCTAGGCCCCAGCATTTT
cdr3_aa: CASSLRDTARPQHF

clone_size: NA
d_call: NA
j_call: TRBJ2-1
v_call: TRBV21-1
cdr3_nt: TGTGCCAGCACCCGGGGACTAGCGGATCACAATGAGCAGTTCTTC
cdr3_aa: CASTRGLADHNEQFF

clone_size: NA
d_call: TRBD2
j_call: TRBJ2-1
v_call: TRBV11-2
cdr3_nt: TGTGCCAGCAGCTCGACTAGCGGGAGTTCATACAATGAGCAGTTCTTC
cdr3_aa: CASSSTSGSSYNEQFF

clone_size: NA
d_call: TRBD2
j_call: TRBJ2-5
v_call: TRBV7-9
cdr3_nt: TGTGCCAGCAGCCCCACGGGACTAGCGGGGCAGTACCAAGAGACCCAGTACTTC
cdr3_aa: CASSPTGLAGQYQETQYF

clone_size: NA
d_call: NA
j_call: TRBJ2-2
v_call: TRBV7-9
cdr3_nt: TGTGCCACCCTGGGGCCAAACACCGGGGAGCTGTTTTTT
cdr3_aa: CATLGPNTGELFF

clone_size: NA
d_call: NA
j_call: TRBJ2-7
v_call: TRBV19
cdr3_nt: TGTGCCAGTAGTATAACGGGTTCCTCCTACGAGCAGTACTTC
cdr3_aa: CASSITGSSYEQYF

clone_size: NA
d_call: TRBD2
j_call: TRBJ2-7
v_call: TRBV7-9
cdr3_nt: TGTGCCAGCAGCCCACTAGCGGGAGGACTAGGAGAGCAGTACTTC
cdr3_aa: CASSPLAGGLGEQYF

clone_size: NA
d_call: NA
j_call: TRBJ1-6
v_call: TRBV30
cdr3_nt: TGTGCCTGGACCCCCGGGACTGGCGATTCACCCCTCCACTTT
cdr3_aa: CAWTPGTGDSPLHF

clone_size: NA
d_call: TRBD2
j_call: TRBJ2-1
v_call: TRBV9
cdr3_nt: TGTGCCAGCAGTTCCGAAGCGGGAGGGGGCAATGAGCAGTTCTTC
cdr3_aa: CASSSEAGGGNEQFF

clone_size: once
d_call: NA
j_call: TRBJ2-7
v_call: TRBV2
cdr3_nt: TGTGCCAGCAGCCGGGCCTCCTACGAGCAGTACTTC
cdr3_aa: CASSRASYEQYF

clone_size: NA
d_call: NA
j_call: TRBJ2-7
v_call: TRBV7-8
cdr3_nt: TGTGCCAGCAGTTACTCTGGCCACGAGCAGTACTTC
cdr3_aa: CASSYSGHEQYF

clone_size: once
d_call: NA
j_call: TRBJ1-5
v_call: TRBV5-6
cdr3_nt: TGTGCCAGCAGCTTTCGCCCAGCCCAGATTAATAGCAATCAGCCCCAGCATTTT
cdr3_aa: CASSFRPAQINSNQPQHF

clone_size: NA
d_call: NA
j_call: TRBJ2-5
v_call: TRBV4-1
cdr3_nt: TGCGCCAGCAGCCAAGAGGCAGTACGGGGACAAGAGACCCAGTACTTC
cdr3_aa: CASSQEAVRGQETQYF

clone_size: once
d_call: NA
j_call: TRBJ2-7
v_call: TRBV11-2
cdr3_nt: TGTGCCAGCAGCTGGCCAAGACAGGCCCTCTACTACGAGCAGTACTTC
cdr3_aa: CASSWPRQALYYEQYF

clone_size: NA
d_call: TRBD2
j_call: TRBJ2-3
v_call: TRBV10-3
cdr3_nt: TGTGCCACAAGGTTGTCTAGCGGGGTGGCAGATACGCAGTATTTT
cdr3_aa: CATRLSSGVADTQYF

clone_size: once
d_call: NA
j_call: TRBJ1-5
v_call: TRBV6-6
cdr3_nt: TGTGCCAGCAGACAGGATAGCAATCAGCCCCAGCATTTT
cdr3_aa: CASRQDSNQPQHF

clone_size: NA
d_call: NA
j_call: TRBJ1-1
v_call: TRBV4-1
cdr3_nt: TGCGCCAGCAGCCAAGATTTGGGGGGGTCTGAAGCTTTCTTT
cdr3_aa: CASSQDLGGSEAFF